This TCR beta chain was identified during a study of T cell repertoires in cytomegalovirus infection. Background on the study: Recently identified HLA-C-restricted CMV epitopes and well-studied HLA-B-restricted CMV epitopes were used by the study. Public TCR beta signatures were indicative of both CMV infection and a matching HLA type. The study's findings and limits: Cumulative frequency (of public TCR beta family members) identified carriers of CMV plus the relevant HLA.

CDR3 length equals 18 residues. Germline assignment: CDR1 SEHNR and CDR2 FQNEAQ (reference sequence). V lost 4 bases and J 3 bases, leaving 22 bases between the germline ends. This clonotype was recorded many times. Antigen: not known. TCRdb independently ran MiXCR on the reads; one entry per CDR3 protein. The sample has under 300,000 distinct CDR3 sequences, 22% seen once. The sequence was obtained from a human donor in good health (CMV status not recorded). Some clones in this sample may be carry-over from other donors' samples. The V gene is TRBV7-9, the J gene TRBJ1-5; tentative D call: TRBD1 (6 bases). The starting material was cultured PBMCs, obtained from culture after CMV antigen stimulation. The chain's CDR3 is CASSSIITGWWNNQPQHF. CDR3 coding DNA: TGTGCCAGCAGCTCGATAATTACAGGGTGGTGGAACAATCAGCCCCAGCATTTT.